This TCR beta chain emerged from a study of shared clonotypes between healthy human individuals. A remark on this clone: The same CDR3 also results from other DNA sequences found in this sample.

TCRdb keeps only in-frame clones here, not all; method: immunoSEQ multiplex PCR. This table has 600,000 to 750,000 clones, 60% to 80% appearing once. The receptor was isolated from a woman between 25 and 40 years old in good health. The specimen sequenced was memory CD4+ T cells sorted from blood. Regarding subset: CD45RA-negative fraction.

As DNA, the CDR3 is TGTGCCAGCAGCTCAACAGGGGTTGAGACCCAGTACTTC. Its protein product is CASSSTGVETQYF. The J gene is TRBJ2-5, the V gene TRBV11-2, with 7 bases identical to TRBD1. The CDR3 runs 13 residues. Per germline, CDR1 SGHAT and CDR2 FQNNGV. After removal of 4 bases from V and 5 bases from J, the junction contained 4 bases not matched to a gene.